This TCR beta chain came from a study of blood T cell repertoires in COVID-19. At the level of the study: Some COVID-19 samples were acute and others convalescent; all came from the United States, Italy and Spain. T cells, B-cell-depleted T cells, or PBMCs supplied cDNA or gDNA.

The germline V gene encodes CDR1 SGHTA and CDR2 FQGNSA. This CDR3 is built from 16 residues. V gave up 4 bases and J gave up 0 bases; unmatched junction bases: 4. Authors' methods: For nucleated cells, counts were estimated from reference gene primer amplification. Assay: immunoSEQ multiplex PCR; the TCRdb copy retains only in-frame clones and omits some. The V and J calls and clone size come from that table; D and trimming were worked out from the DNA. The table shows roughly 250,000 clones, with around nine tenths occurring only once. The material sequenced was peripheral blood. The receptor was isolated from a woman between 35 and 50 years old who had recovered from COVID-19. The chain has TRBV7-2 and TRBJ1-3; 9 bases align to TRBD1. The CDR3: CASSYQTGGSGNTIYF. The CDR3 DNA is TGTGCCAGCAGCTACCAGACAGGGGGCTCTGGAAACACCATATATTTT.